The present TCR beta chain was sequenced within a study of glioma-infiltrating T cells. Points from the study as a whole: Non-neoplastic patients had below-expected tissue-blood divergence, while all gliomas exceeded expectation. Tissue and blood shared very few CDR3 sequences.

Germline-derived CDR1 and CDR2 are SGHTA and FQGNSA. Trimming stripped 0 bases from V and 2 bases from J, with 8 bases between. The CDR3 contains 15 residues. A note on this clonotype: Its matching antigen is unknown.

Amplification of TCR alpha and beta CDR3 regions from RNA used iRepertoire nested multiplex PCR. TCRdb re-derived calls from the multiplex PCR reads in MiXCR, one entry per CDR3 protein. The sample includes around 150,000 distinct CDR3 sequences, roughly 43% of them seen just once. This TCR came from a human donor with low-grade glioma or glioblastoma, undergoing nonglioma brain surgery, or in good health (not recorded which). The rearrangement joins TRBV7-2 to TRBJ1-5, with D maybe TRBD1 (5 bases). The sample was glioma tissue, nonneoplastic brain tissue, or PBMCs (not recorded which). DNA of the CDR3: TGTGCCAGCAGCTTAGCGGGGGGAGGCAATCAGCCCCAGCATTTT. It encodes CASSLAGGGNQPQHF.